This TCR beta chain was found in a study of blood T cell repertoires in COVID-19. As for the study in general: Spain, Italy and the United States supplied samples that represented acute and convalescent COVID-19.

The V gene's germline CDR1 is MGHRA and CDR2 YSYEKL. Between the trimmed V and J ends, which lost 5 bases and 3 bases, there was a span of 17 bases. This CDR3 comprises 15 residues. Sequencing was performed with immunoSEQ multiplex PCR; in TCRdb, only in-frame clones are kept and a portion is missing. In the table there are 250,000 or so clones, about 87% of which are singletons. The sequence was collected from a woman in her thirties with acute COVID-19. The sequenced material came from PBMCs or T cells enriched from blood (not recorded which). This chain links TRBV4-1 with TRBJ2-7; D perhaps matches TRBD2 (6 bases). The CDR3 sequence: CASSSPERGNYEQYF. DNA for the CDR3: TGCGCCAGCAGCTCCCCTGAACGCGGGAACTACGAGCAGTACTTC.